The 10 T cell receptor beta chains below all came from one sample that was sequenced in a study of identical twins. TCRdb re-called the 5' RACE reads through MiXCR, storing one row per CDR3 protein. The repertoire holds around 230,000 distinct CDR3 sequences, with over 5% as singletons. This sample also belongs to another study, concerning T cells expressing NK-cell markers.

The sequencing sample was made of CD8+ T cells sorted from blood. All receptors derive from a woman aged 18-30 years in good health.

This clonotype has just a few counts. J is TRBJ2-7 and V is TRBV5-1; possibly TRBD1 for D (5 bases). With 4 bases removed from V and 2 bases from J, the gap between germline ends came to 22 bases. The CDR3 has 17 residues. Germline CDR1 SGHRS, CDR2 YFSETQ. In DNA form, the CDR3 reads TGCGCCAGCAGCCCCACGGGTAGGGGTCGAGTTCCCTACGAGCAGTACTTC. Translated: CASSPTGRGRVPYEQYF.

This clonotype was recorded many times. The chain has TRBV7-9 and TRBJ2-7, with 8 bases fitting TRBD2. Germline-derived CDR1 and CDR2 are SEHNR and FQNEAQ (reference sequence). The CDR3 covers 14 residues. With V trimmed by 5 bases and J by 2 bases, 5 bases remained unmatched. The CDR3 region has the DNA TGTGCCAGCAGCAAGGGACTAGTGCCCTACGAGCAGTACTTC. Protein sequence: CASSKGLVPYEQYF.

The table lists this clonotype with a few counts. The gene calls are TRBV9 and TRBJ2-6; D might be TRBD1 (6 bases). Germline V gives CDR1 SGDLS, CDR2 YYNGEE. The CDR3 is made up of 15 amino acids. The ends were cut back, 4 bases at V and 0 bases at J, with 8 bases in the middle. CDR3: CASSWDNSGANVLTF. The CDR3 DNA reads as TGTGCCAGCAGCTGGGACAACTCTGGGGCCAACGTCCTGACTTTC.

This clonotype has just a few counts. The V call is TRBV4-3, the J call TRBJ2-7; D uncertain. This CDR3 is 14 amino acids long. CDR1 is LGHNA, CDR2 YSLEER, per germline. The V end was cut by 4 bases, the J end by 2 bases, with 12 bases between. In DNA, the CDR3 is TGCGCCAGCAGCCCGGACGTTTCAGCCTACGAGCAGTACTTC. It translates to CASSPDVSAYEQYF.

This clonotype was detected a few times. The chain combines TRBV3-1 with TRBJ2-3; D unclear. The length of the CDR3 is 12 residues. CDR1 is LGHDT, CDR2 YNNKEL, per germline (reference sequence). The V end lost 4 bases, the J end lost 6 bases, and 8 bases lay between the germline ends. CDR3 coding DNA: TGTGCCAGCAGCCCCTTGTGGGATACGCAGTATTTT. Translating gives CASSPLWDTQYF.

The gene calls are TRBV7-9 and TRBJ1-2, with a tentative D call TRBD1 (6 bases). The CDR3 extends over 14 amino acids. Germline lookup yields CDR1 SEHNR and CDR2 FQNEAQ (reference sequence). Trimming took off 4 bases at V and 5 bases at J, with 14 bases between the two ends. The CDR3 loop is CASSSWTDPYGYTF. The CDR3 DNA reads TGTGCCAGCAGCTCCTGGACAGATCCTTATGGCTACACCTTC.

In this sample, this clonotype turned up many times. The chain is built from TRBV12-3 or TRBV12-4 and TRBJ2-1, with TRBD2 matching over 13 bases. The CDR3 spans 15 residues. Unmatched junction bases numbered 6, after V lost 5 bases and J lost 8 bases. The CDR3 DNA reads TGTGCCAGCAGTCCCACTAGCGGGAGGGCCGATGAGCAGTTCTTC. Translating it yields CASSPTSGRADEQFF.

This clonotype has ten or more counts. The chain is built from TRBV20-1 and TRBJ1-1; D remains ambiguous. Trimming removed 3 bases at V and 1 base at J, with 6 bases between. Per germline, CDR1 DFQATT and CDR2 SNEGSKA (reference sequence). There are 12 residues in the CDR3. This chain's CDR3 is CSASSGNTEAFF. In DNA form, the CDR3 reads TGCAGTGCTAGTTCTGGGAACACTGAAGCTTTCTTT.

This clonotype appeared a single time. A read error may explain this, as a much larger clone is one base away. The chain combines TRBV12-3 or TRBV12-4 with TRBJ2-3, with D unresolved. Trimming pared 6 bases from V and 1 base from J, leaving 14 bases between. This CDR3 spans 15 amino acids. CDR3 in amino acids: CASRLIGLGTDTQYF. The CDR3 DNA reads TGTGCCAGCAGACTGATAGGTCTCGGCACAGATACGCAGTATTTT.

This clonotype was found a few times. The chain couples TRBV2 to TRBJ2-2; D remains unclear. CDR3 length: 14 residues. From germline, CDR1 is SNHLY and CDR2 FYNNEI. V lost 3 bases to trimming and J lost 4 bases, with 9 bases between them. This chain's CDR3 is CASSEPSPTGELFF. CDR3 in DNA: TGTGCCAGCAGTGAGCCTAGTCCCACCGGGGAGCTGTTTTTT.